These 21 T cell receptor beta chains were sequenced from one sample in a study of CD8 T cells in ankylosing spondylitis. Study findings and constraints: What seemed typical of ankylosing spondylitis blood was a TCR beta motif built from several highly homologous variants.

These receptors have no known antigen. TCRdb called the 5' RACE reads again in MiXCR, with one record for every CDR3 protein. The data contain some 840,000 distinct CDR3 sequences, around 11% of them singletons. The specimen sequenced was blood, either unsorted or a sorted T cell fraction (not recorded which). All receptors come from a male donor with ankylosing spondylitis.

The V call is TRBV5-1, the J call TRBJ1-6; D uncertain. The CDR3 sequence is 15 residues long. V was trimmed by 4 bases and J by 4 bases, leaving 12 bases between them. CDR1 and CDR2 from the germline V gene are SGHRS and YFSETQ. CDR3 in amino acids: CASSAGRGYNSPLHF. The CDR3 DNA reads as TGCGCCAGCAGCGCCGGACGGGGATATAATTCACCCCTCCACTTT.

The rearrangement uses TRBV4-3 and TRBJ2-1; TRBD2 might be the D (6 bases). The CDR3 has 16 residues. Trimming pared 0 bases from V and 4 bases from J, leaving 13 bases between. Germline CDR1 reads LGHNA; CDR2 reads YSLEER. The CDR3 sequence is CASSQDTGVLYNEQFF. CDR3 DNA: TGCGCCAGCAGCCAAGATACGGGAGTTCTATACAATGAGCAGTTCTTC.

This chain connects TRBV4-2 to TRBJ1-1, with TRBD1 matching 7 bases. The CDR3 runs 15 residues. The germline gives CDR1 LGHNA, CDR2 YNFKEQ. V dropped 0 bases and J dropped 5; count of bases not matched to a gene: 6. For the CDR3, the DNA is TGTGCCAGCAGCCAAGAAACCAGGGGGGGGACTGAAGCTTTCTTT. Amino acid sequence: CASSQETRGGTEAFF.

This chain links TRBV5-5 with TRBJ2-6; maybe TRBD2 (6 bases). V was clipped by 7 bases and J by 2 bases, with 13 bases between them. The CDR3 is 15 residues long. Germline V gene sequence: CDR1 SGHKS, CDR2 YYEKEE (reference sequence). The CDR3 DNA sequence: TGTGCCAGCCATCCCGGGGGAGCTGGGGCCAACGTCCTGACTTTC. Encoded protein: CASHPGGAGANVLTF.

This clonotype was picked up a small number of times. J is TRBJ2-7 and V is TRBV10-3, with 8 bases aligning to TRBD1. Trimming at V came to 6 bases and at J to 2 bases, leaving 6 bases not matched to a gene. In germline, CDR1 is ENHRY, CDR2 SYGVKD. The CDR3 spans 14 residues. The CDR3 loop is CAIRLDRVTYEQYF. The DNA for the CDR3 is TGTGCCATCAGGTTGGACAGGGTAACCTACGAGCAGTACTTC.

This clonotype was seen at least ten times. V is TRBV29-1 and J is TRBJ2-5; 10 bases are shared with TRBD1. Trimming removed 6 bases from V and 4 bases from J; junction bases left unmatched: 2. CDR1 SQVTM and CDR2 ANQGSEA come from the germline V gene. The CDR3 totals 12 residues. CDR3 amino acids: CSVRTGGETQYF. As DNA, the CDR3 is TGCAGCGTCCGGACAGGGGGAGAGACCCAGTACTTC.

This clonotype was recorded at least ten times. This rearrangement joins TRBV4-2 to TRBJ1-1, with TRBD1 matching over 7 bases. The V gene's germline CDR1 is LGHNA and CDR2 YNFKEQ. The CDR3 totals 14 residues. V lost 6 bases to trimming and J lost 2 bases; unmatched junction nucleotides: 6. CDR3 protein: CASRDRLSNTEAFF. The CDR3, as DNA: TGTGCCAGCAGGGACAGGTTAAGTAACACTGAAGCTTTCTTT.

The sample holds many counts of this clonotype. The J gene is TRBJ2-6, the V gene TRBV6-5, with D possibly being TRBD1 (6 bases). V was trimmed by 4 bases and J by 11 bases, leaving 18 bases between them. CDR3 length: 15 amino acids. Germline CDR1 and CDR2: MNHEY and SVGAGI. The CDR3 DNA sequence: TGTGCCAGCAGTTTTAGGGGACAAACCTCGGACGTCCTGACTTTC. It specifies CASSFRGQTSDVLTF.

There are many counts of this clonotype. This sequence joins TRBV6-5 and TRBJ2-3; D not certain. The CDR3 sequence is 15 residues long. The germline V and J ends were trimmed by 8 bases and 11 bases, with 26 bases remaining between them. CDR1 and CDR2 (germline): MNHEY, SVGAGI. The CDR3 spells CASWKEPAALWEQYF. In nucleotides, the CDR3 is TGTGCCAGCTGGAAGGAGCCTGCGGCGTTATGGGAGCAGTATTTT.

There are many counts of this clonotype. The chain recombines TRBV5-1 with TRBJ1-5; weak D call: TRBD1 (5 bases). V lost 1 base and J lost 7, with 12 bases in between. The CDR3 extends over 14 amino acids. CDR1 and CDR2 from the germline V gene are SGHRS and YFSETQ. CDR3 amino acids: CASSLWGLDQPQHF. The CDR3 DNA follows: TGCGCCAGCAGCTTGTGGGGCCTTGACCAGCCCCAGCATTTT.

This clonotype has only a few counts. This rearrangement joins TRBV6-2 or TRBV6-3 to TRBJ2-4, with D perhaps being TRBD1 or TRBD2 (5 bases each). The CDR3 is 15 amino acids. Trimming left V 2 bases short and J 4 bases short, with 12 bases between. In germline, CDR1 is MNHEY, CDR2 SVGEGT. This CDR3 is CASSYRRGLKNIQYF. CDR3 nucleotide sequence: TGTGCCAGCAGTTACCGCCGGGGCCTTAAAAACATTCAGTACTTC.

The V gene is TRBV20-1, the J gene TRBJ2-1; a possible D gene is TRBD1 (6 bases). This CDR3 comprises 18 residues. Trimming cost V 0 bases and J 0 bases, with 18 bases left between them. Looked up from germline, CDR1 is DFQATT and CDR2 is SNEGSKA (reference sequence). The CDR3 protein is CSARDWRTVIFSYNEQFF. Here the CDR3 DNA reads TGCAGTGCTAGAGATTGGAGGACAGTCATCTTCTCCTACAATGAGCAGTTCTTC.

The chain uses TRBV5-8 and TRBJ1-2; D is undetermined. The CDR3 covers 14 residues. V lost 3 bases, J lost 4 bases, and 13 bases lay in between. Germline V CDR1 and CDR2: SGHTS, YDEGEE. The CDR3 sequence is CASSSHPSAYGYTF. The DNA of the CDR3 is TGTGCCAGCAGCTCTCATCCAAGCGCCTATGGCTACACCTTC.

This clonotype was counted only a few times. The J gene is TRBJ1-2, the V gene TRBV12-5, with no clear D. This CDR3 region has 12 residues. Germline CDR1 LGHNT, CDR2 FRNRAP. The V end was cut by 5 bases, the J end by 8 bases, with 12 bases between. The CDR3 here is CASGASHGGYTF. DNA of the CDR3: TGTGCTAGTGGTGCGAGCCACGGGGGCTACACCTTC. Variable domain in full (rest from reference TRBV12-5 and TRBJ1-2): DARVTQTPRHKVTEMGQEVTMRCQPILGHNTVFWYRQTMMQGLELLAYFRNRAPLDDSGMPKDRFSAEMPDATLATLKIQPSEPRDSAVYFCASGASHGGYTFGSGTRLTVV.

This clonotype was seen at least ten times. This chain connects TRBV4-3 to TRBJ2-7, with D perhaps TRBD1 (5 bases). The germline V and J ends were trimmed by 1 base and 6 bases, with 16 bases remaining between them. Germline CDR1 is LGHNA and CDR2 is YSLEER. The CDR3 is 15 residues long. CDR3: CASSQGRGSLGEQYF. The CDR3 bases are TGCGCCAGCAGCCAAGGAAGGGGTTCGTTAGGCGAGCAGTACTTC.

V and J are TRBV3-1 and TRBJ1-2; D is possibly TRBD1 (5 bases). The CDR3 extends over 16 amino acids. Germline CDR1 is LGHDT and CDR2 is YNNKEL (reference sequence). V lost 2 bases, J lost 2 bases, and 15 bases lay in between. CDR3: CASSQTGRLKNYGYTF. The CDR3 nucleotides are TGTGCCAGCAGCCAAACGGGACGGCTAAAAAACTATGGCTACACCTTC. The variable domain in full, with the rest retrieved from reference TRBV3-1 and TRBJ1-2, is DTAVSQTPKYLVTQMGNDKSIKCEQNLGHDTMYWYKQDSKKFLKIMFSYNNKELIINETVPNRFSPKSPDKAHLNLHINSLELGDSAVYFCASSQTGRLKNYGYTFGSGTRLTVV.

As for this clonotype: A read error may produce the germline difference seen at one junction end. The V call is TRBV7-2, the J call TRBJ2-3; no reliable D call. Germline CDR1 is SGHTA and CDR2 is FQGNSA. The CDR3 is 12 amino acids. The CDR3, as DNA: TGTGCCAGCAGCTTAGTGTCCGAGCCTCCTCGTTTT. This encodes CASSLVSEPPRF.

This clonotype was recorded many times. The chain employs TRBV20-1 and TRBJ2-7; 10 bases are a match to TRBD1. The CDR3 runs to 14 residues. Germline CDR1 is DFQATT and CDR2 is SNEGSKA (reference sequence). V trimming: 6 bases; J trimming: 0 bases; junction bases outside the gene matches: 5. CDR3: CSAEDRGHSYEQYF. CDR3 bases: TGCAGTGCCGAAGACAGGGGGCACTCCTACGAGCAGTACTTC.

This clonotype occurred a few times. The chain couples TRBV7-9 to TRBJ2-5; D is uncertain. The germline CDR1 and CDR2 sequences are SEHNR and FQNEAQ (reference sequence). V gave up 5 bases and J gave up 1 base, with 11 bases separating them. CDR3 length equals 14 residues. CDR3 DNA sequence: TGTGCCAGCAGCATCAGGCTAATCCAAGAGACCCAGTACTTC. Its translation: CASSIRLIQETQYF.

This clonotype has only a few counts. This rearrangement joins TRBV10-2 to TRBJ2-7, with TRBD2 as a possible D gene (6 bases). Trimming stripped 5 bases from V and 6 bases from J, with 14 bases between. The CDR3 contains 13 residues. The germline V gene encodes CDR1 WSHSY and CDR2 SAAADI. CDR3 protein: CASSSGTPLEQYF. DNA for the CDR3: TGCGCCAGCAGTTCTGGGACTCCCCTCGAGCAGTACTTC.

This clonotype was detected a few times. This sequence joins TRBV7-9 and TRBJ2-4, with D hard to call. The CDR3 is 15 amino acids. Trimming removed 2 bases from V and 3 bases from J, with 11 bases in between. In germline, CDR1 is SEHNR, CDR2 FQNEAQ (reference sequence). The CDR3 loop reads CASSLILAGKNIQYF. For the CDR3, the DNA is TGTGCCAGCAGCTTAATATTAGCAGGCAAAAACATTCAGTACTTC.